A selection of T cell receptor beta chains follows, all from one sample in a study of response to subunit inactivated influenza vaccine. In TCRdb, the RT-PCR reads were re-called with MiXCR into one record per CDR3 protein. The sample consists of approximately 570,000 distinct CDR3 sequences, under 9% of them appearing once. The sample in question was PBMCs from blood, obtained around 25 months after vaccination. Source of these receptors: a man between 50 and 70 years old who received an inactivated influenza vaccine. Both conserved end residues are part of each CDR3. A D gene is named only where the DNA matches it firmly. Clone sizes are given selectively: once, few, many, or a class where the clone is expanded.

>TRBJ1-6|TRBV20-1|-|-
TGCAGTGCTAGAGCGGGGGAGAGTTCACCCCTCCACTTT
CSARAGESSPLHF
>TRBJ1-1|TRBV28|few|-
TGTGCCACCCTGACGCGGCAGGGTCCAGCTTTCTTT
CATLTRQGPAFF
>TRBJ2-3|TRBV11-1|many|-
TGTGCCAGCAGCATACGATTCACAGATACGCAGTATTTT
CASSIRFTDTQYF
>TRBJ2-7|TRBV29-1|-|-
TGCAGCGTTGAAGATCAGGGCGGCTCTTTCGAGCAGTACTTC
CSVEDQGGSFEQYF
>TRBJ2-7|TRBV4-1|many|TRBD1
TGCGCCAGCAGCCAAGGGGTTTTAGGCGGGACAGGGAGCTACGAGCAGTACTTC
CASSQGVLGGTGSYEQYF
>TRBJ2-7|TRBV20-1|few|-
TGCAGTGCTTCCCGGGGTAGCGGTAACTACGAGCAGTACTTC
CSASRGSGNYEQYF
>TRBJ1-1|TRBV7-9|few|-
TGTGCCAGCAGCCCCCGGGAGCTTCAAAGGGCTGAAGCTTTCTTT
CASSPRELQRAEAFF
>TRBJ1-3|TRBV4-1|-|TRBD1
TGCGCCAGCAGCCAACAGGGGGCAAGTGGAAACACCATATATTTT
CASSQQGASGNTIYF
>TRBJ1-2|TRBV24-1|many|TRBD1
TGTGCCACCAGTGTCAGGGGGGAAAGGGATGGCTACACCTTC
CATSVRGERDGYTF
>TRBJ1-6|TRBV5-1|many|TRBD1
TGCGCCAGCAGCTTGGAACCTGGGGACAGCGGAAATTCACCCCTCCACTTT
CASSLEPGDSGNSPLHF
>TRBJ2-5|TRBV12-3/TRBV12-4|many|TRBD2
TGTGCCAGCAGTTTGTCGGGGGGTGAGACCCAGTACTTC
CASSLSGGETQYF
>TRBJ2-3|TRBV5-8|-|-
TGTGCCAGCAGCTTGGGTCTAAGTTCCGAGAATACGCAGTATTTT
CASSLGLSSENTQYF
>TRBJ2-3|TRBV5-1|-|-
TGCGCCAGCAGCTTCGGGTCTCCCACAGATACGCAGTATTTT
CASSFGSPTDTQYF
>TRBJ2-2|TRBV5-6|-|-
TGTGCCAGCAGCTTGGATAGAAGGGGCCAGAACACCGGGGAGCTGTTTTTT
CASSLDRRGQNTGELFF
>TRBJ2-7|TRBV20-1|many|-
TGCAGTGCTAGGAACAAAGAGCAGTACTTC
CSARNKEQYF
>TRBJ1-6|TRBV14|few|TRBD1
TGTGCCAGCAGCCAGACCAGGGGGCTCGGTAATTCACCCCTCCACTTT
CASSQTRGLGNSPLHF
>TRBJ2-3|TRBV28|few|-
TGTGCCAGCAGTTTAGGGCTATATACGCAGTATTTT
CASSLGLYTQYF
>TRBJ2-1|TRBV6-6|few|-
TGTGCCAGCAGGCTGGGACGGGACAATGAGCAGTTCTTC
CASRLGRDNEQFF
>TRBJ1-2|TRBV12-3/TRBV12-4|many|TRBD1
TGTGCCAGCAGCTCGACAGGGGATGGCTACACCTTC
CASSSTGDGYTF
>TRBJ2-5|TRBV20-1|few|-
TGCAGTGCTAGATTTCAGCTTCGCAAAGAGACCCAGTACTTC
CSARFQLRKETQYF
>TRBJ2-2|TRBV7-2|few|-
TGTGCCAGCAGCTTACCCTACCGGGCCCTGATGGGCGGGGAGCTGTTTTTT
CASSLPYRALMGGELFF
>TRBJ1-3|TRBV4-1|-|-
TGCGCTAGCAGCCAAGATTATATGGGATCGGGGGGAAACACCATATATTTT
CASSQDYMGSGGNTIYF
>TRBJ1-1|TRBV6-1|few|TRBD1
TGTGCCAGCACCACCCCTGGCGGGACAGGGGGAGCTTTCTTT
CASTTPGGTGGAFF
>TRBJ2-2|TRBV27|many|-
TGTGCCAGCAGTTACGCCGGGGAGCTGTTTTTT
CASSYAGELFF
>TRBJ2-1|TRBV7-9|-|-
TGTGCCAGCAGCCTACAAGCGGGTTTAATTGCCAATGAGCAGTTCTTC
CASSLQAGLIANEQFF
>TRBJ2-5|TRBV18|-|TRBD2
TGTGCCAGCTCACCGACGGGAGGGCCGTTAGAGACCCAGTACTTC
CASSPTGGPLETQYF
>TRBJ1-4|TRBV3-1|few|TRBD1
TGTGCCAGCAGCCTCGCCACACCAACAGGGGCCGCTACAACTAATGAAAAACTGTTTTTT
CASSLATPTGAATTNEKLFF
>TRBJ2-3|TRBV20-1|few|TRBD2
TGCAGTGCTAGACCCCTCGGGACTAGCGGGGGGGCTAGCACAGATACGCAGTATTTT
CSARPLGTSGGASTDTQYF
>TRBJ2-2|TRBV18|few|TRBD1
TGTGCCACCACCTGGGGACAGGACACCGGGGAGCTGTTTTTT
CATTWGQDTGELFF
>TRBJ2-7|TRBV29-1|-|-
TGCAGCGTTGAAGACGGGGATCTCCCATACGAGCAGTACTTC
CSVEDGDLPYEQYF
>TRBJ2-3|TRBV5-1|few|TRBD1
TGCGCCAGCAGCGGAGGGACAGGGGGTCTTTCGGTAGATACGCAGTATTTT
CASSGGTGGLSVDTQYF
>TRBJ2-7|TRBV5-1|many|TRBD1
TGCGCCAGCAGCTGGACAGGGGAGATCTCCTACGAGCAGTACTTC
CASSWTGEISYEQYF
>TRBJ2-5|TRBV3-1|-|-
TGTGCCAGCAGCCAAGGGGATTGGACCCAGTACTTC
CASSQGDWTQYF
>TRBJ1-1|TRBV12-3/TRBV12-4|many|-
TGTGCCAGCAGTCTATCGCGAGCTAACACTGAAGCTTTCTTT
CASSLSRANTEAFF
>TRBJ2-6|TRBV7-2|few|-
TGTGCCAGCAGCTTACAGGCGACTCGGGCCAACGTCCTGACTTTC
CASSLQATRANVLTF
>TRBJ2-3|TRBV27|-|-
TGTGCCAGCAGAGCGCCAGCCGGCAGGGGTCCCCCAGATACGCAGTATTTT
CASRAPAGRGPPDTQYF
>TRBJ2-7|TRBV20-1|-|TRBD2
TGCAGTGCTAGACCGACTAGCGGGCTTACCTACGAGCAGTACTTC
CSARPTSGLTYEQYF
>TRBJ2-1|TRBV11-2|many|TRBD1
TGTGCCAGCAGCTTTGGGGGGACAGGGGCTTACAATGAGCAGTTCTTC
CASSFGGTGAYNEQFF
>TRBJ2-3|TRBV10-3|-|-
TGTGCCATCAGTGGACAGCTCACAGATACGCAGTATTTT
CAISGQLTDTQYF
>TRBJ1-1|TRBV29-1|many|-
TGCAGCCTAAAGAGAGATGTGGAGAACACTGAAGCTTTCTTT
CSLKRDVENTEAFF
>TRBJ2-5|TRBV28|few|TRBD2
TGTGCCAGCAGTCCCCTAGCGGGAAAAGAGACCCAGTACTTC
CASSPLAGKETQYF
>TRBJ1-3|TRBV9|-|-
TGTGCCAGCAGCGTAGGGTCTTCGGGTGGAAACACCATATATTTT
CASSVGSSGGNTIYF
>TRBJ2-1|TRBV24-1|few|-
TGTGCCACCAGTGATTCGACAGCCAGCTCCTACAATGAGCAGTTCTTC
CATSDSTASSYNEQFF
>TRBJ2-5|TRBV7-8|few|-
TGTGCCAGCAGCTTAAGGACGGGGCCCGCTACTAATAAAGAGACCCAGTACTTC
CASSLRTGPATNKETQYF
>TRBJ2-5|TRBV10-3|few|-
TGTGCCATCAGCTCCAGGGAACAAGAGACCCAGTACTTC
CAISSREQETQYF
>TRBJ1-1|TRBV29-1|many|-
TGCAGCTCCCGCCTACAGGGTCGGGAGACTGAAGCTTTCTTT
CSSRLQGRETEAFF
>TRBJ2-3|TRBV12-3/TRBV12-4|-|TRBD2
TGTGCCAGCGGTCCAGCGGGGCTCTACACAGATACGCAGTATTTT
CASGPAGLYTDTQYF
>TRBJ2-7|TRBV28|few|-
TGTGCCAGCAGTGAGATGAACAGGCCGCCTTACGAGCAGTACTTC
CASSEMNRPPYEQYF
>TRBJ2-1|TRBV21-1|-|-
TGTGCCAGCAGCAAAGCGCGGGCTTTGCTAGCGGGTTCCGGTGAGCAGTTCTTC
CASSKARALLAGSGEQFF
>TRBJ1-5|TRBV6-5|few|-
TGTGCCAGCAGTTACTCAGGGAGAGACCATCAGCCCCAGCATTTT
CASSYSGRDHQPQHF
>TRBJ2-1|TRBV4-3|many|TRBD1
TGCGCCAGCAGCCAAGATTTGGGACAGGGAGGCAATGAGCAGTTCTTC
CASSQDLGQGGNEQFF
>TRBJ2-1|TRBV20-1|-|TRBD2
TGCAGTGCTCAAGCGGGGTACAATGAGCAGTTCTTC
CSAQAGYNEQFF
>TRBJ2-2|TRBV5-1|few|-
TGCGCCAGCAGCCGATTAGAGACAGGTCCGAACACCGGGGAGCTGTTTTTT
CASSRLETGPNTGELFF
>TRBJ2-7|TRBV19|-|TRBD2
TGTGCCAGTAAACTGACTAGCGGTTCCTACGAGCAGTACTTC
CASKLTSGSYEQYF